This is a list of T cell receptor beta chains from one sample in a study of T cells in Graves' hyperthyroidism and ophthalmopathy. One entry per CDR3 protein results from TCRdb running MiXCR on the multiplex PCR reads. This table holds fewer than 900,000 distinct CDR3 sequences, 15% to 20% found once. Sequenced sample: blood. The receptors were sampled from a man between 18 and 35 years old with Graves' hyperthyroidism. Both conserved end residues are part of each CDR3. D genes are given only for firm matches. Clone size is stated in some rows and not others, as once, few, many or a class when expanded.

CASSHRDRSYEQYF	TGTGCCAGCAGCCACCGGGACAGGTCCTACGAGCAGTACTTC	TRBJ2-7	TRBD1	few	TRBV7-2
CASSGGVQSSYNEQFF	TGTGCCAGCAGCGGGGGGGTACAGAGTTCCTACAATGAGCAGTTCTTC	TRBJ2-1	TRBD2	NA	TRBV5-8
CASSETGSSGYTF	TGTGCCAGCAGTGAAACAGGGAGCAGCGGCTACACCTTC	TRBJ1-2	NA	NA	TRBV2
CASSYDSWADGAYNEQFF	TGTGCCAGCAGTTACGATTCTTGGGCGGATGGGGCCTACAATGAGCAGTTCTTC	TRBJ2-1	NA	NA	TRBV6-4
CASRSGGITGELFF	TGTGCCAGCCGATCGGGGGGGATCACCGGGGAGCTGTTTTTT	TRBJ2-2	TRBD2	NA	TRBV28
CASTLAGGQETQYF	TGTGCCAGCACCCTAGCGGGAGGGCAGGAGACCCAGTACTTC	TRBJ2-5	TRBD2	many	TRBV12-3/TRBV12-4
CAIAKSSYNEQFF	TGTGCCATCGCAAAAAGCTCCTACAATGAGCAGTTCTTC	TRBJ2-1	NA	many	TRBV10-3
CSARGYSDTQYF	TGCAGTGCTAGGGGATATTCAGATACGCAGTATTTT	TRBJ2-3	NA	many	TRBV20-1
CASSSTGHTGELFF	TGTGCCAGCAGCTCGACAGGGCACACCGGGGAGCTGTTTTTT	TRBJ2-2	TRBD1	NA	TRBV7-9
CASSMVPGQINSPLHF	TGTGCCAGTAGTATGGTGCCCGGACAGATAAATTCACCCCTCCACTTT	TRBJ1-6	NA	NA	TRBV19
CATLTAGGPDTQYF	TGTGCCACCCTGACCGCGGGAGGGCCAGATACGCAGTATTTT	TRBJ2-3	TRBD2	few	TRBV25-1
CASTPTGNSYEQYF	TGTGCCAGCACCCCGACAGGGAACTCCTACGAGCAGTACTTC	TRBJ2-7	TRBD1	many	TRBV7-2
CAWSVGSGDNEQYF	TGTGCCTGGAGTGTAGGGTCAGGGGATAACGAGCAGTACTTC	TRBJ2-7	NA	many	TRBV30
CASSPRVRNTEAFF	TGTGCCAGCAGCCCACGGGTCAGGAACACTGAAGCTTTCTTT	TRBJ1-1	NA	many	TRBV12-3/TRBV12-4
CASRSQRLSNQPQHF	TGTGCCAGCAGGTCGCAGAGGCTTAGCAATCAGCCCCAGCATTTT	TRBJ1-5	NA	NA	TRBV6-1
CASSLGTLSNTGELFF	TGTGCCAGCAGTTTGGGGACGCTTTCGAACACCGGGGAGCTGTTTTTT	TRBJ2-2	NA	many	TRBV12-3/TRBV12-4
CSVATGMGYGYTF	TGCAGCGTGGCGACAGGGATGGGCTATGGCTACACCTTC	TRBJ1-2	TRBD1	few	TRBV29-1
CASSLESQETQYF	TGTGCCAGCAGTTTAGAGTCCCAAGAGACCCAGTACTTC	TRBJ2-5	NA	many	TRBV12-3/TRBV12-4
CASTSGQDTQYF	TGTGCCAGCACGAGCGGCCAGGATACGCAGTATTTT	TRBJ2-3	NA	many	TRBV5-6
CAVAVNSGRVYNEQFF	TGTGCCGTAGCGGTTAATAGCGGGAGGGTCTACAATGAGCAGTTCTTC	TRBJ2-1	TRBD2	few	TRBV10-3
CSVEIGGIYEQHF	TGCAGCGTTGAGATTGGAGGGATCTACGAGCAGCACTTC	TRBJ2-7	NA	few	TRBV29-1
CASSQGGTGQPQHF	TGTGCCAGCAGCCAAGGCGGGACCGGACAGCCCCAGCATTTT	TRBJ1-5	NA	NA	TRBV4-2
CASSGTSVSTGELFF	TGTGCCAGCAGCGGAACTAGCGTCAGTACCGGGGAGCTGTTTTTT	TRBJ2-2	TRBD2	few	TRBV9
CASSLVNSGETQYF	TGCGCCAGCAGCTTGGTTAATAGCGGAGAGACCCAGTACTTC	TRBJ2-5	NA	NA	TRBV5-1
CAIATGLNTEAFF	TGTGCCATCGCGACAGGCTTGAACACTGAAGCTTTCTTT	TRBJ1-1	NA	many	TRBV2
CASSLTSSGRAGTGELFF	TGTGCCAGCAGCTTAACGTCTAGCGGGAGGGCCGGGACCGGGGAGCTGTTTTTT	TRBJ2-2	TRBD2	NA	TRBV7-2
CASSPPGQGKHEQYF	TGTGCCAGCAGTCCTCCGGGACAGGGGAAACACGAGCAGTACTTC	TRBJ2-7	TRBD1	many	TRBV28
CASSLDPQGLGNEQFF	TGCGCCAGCAGCTTGGATCCACAGGGGTTAGGCAATGAGCAGTTCTTC	TRBJ2-1	TRBD1	NA	TRBV5-1
CASRIAGPRVEQFF	TGTGCCAGCAGGATAGCGGGCCCTAGGGTCGAGCAGTTCTTC	TRBJ2-1	TRBD2	many	TRBV12-3/TRBV12-4
CASSESTHVEAFF	TGCGCCAGCAGTGAGTCGACACACGTAGAAGCTTTCTTT	TRBJ1-1	NA	NA	TRBV10-1
CASSLPGVNANTGELFF	TGTGCCAGCAGTTTACCAGGGGTCAACGCGAACACCGGGGAGCTGTTTTTT	TRBJ2-2	NA	NA	TRBV12-3/TRBV12-4
CASSPLTSGNTGELFF	TGTGCCAGCTCACCACTAACTAGCGGGAACACCGGGGAGCTGTTTTTT	TRBJ2-2	TRBD2	many	TRBV18
CASSHLREGKNIQYF	TGCGCCAGCAGCCACCTCAGGGAAGGCAAAAACATTCAGTACTTC	TRBJ2-4	NA	NA	TRBV4-1
CATSWEGTDTQYF	TGTGCCACCAGCTGGGAGGGAACAGATACGCAGTATTTT	TRBJ2-3	TRBD2	few	TRBV15
CASSDRGGEKLFF	TGTGCCAGCTCGGACAGGGGAGGTGAAAAACTGTTTTTT	TRBJ1-4	TRBD1	many	TRBV18
CASQKTGQPQETQYF	TGTGCCAGCCAGAAGACAGGACAACCCCAAGAGACCCAGTACTTC	TRBJ2-5	NA	few	TRBV7-2
CASSAKASGSRFYEQYF	TGTGCCAGCAGCGCAAAGGCTAGCGGGAGTCGTTTCTACGAGCAGTACTTC	TRBJ2-7	TRBD2	NA	TRBV7-9
CASKTSGVQETQYF	TGTGCCAGTAAAACTAGCGGGGTACAAGAGACCCAGTACTTC	TRBJ2-5	TRBD2	NA	TRBV27
CASKIRDSMNTEAFF	TGTGCCAGCAAAATCCGGGACAGCATGAACACTGAAGCTTTCTTT	TRBJ1-1	TRBD1	NA	TRBV6-1
CASTPNYLGEAGYTF	TGTGCCAGCACCCCCAATTATCTTGGGGAGGCGGGCTACACCTTC	TRBJ1-2	NA	many	TRBV6-1
CASSPRGGTGGWNTGELFF	TGTGCCAGCAGCCCCCGGGGGGGGACAGGGGGCTGGAACACCGGGGAGCTGTTTTTT	TRBJ2-2	TRBD1	few	TRBV7-3
CSARDDQDYSNQPQHF	TGCAGTGCTAGAGATGACCAGGATTATAGCAATCAGCCCCAGCATTTT	TRBJ1-5	NA	NA	TRBV20-1
CASSPRGGWPEDTQYF	TGTGCCAGCAGCCCCAGGGGGGGGTGGCCGGAAGATACGCAGTATTTT	TRBJ2-3	NA	many	TRBV12-3/TRBV12-4
CASSYLGGELFF	TGTGCCAGCAGCTATCTAGGCGGGGAGCTGTTTTTT	TRBJ2-2	NA	NA	TRBV7-3
CASSQATSGRGGPGEQYF	TGTGCCAGCAGCCAAGCAACGAGCGGGAGGGGAGGACCCGGGGAGCAGTACTTC	TRBJ2-7	TRBD2	many	TRBV14
CASSQDRVAGGNEQFF	TGTGCCAGCAGCCAAGATCGGGTAGCGGGAGGGAATGAGCAGTTCTTC	TRBJ2-1	TRBD2	many	TRBV4-2
CASSQRERIDTQYF	TGTGCCAGCAGCCAGCGGGAGCGGATAGATACGCAGTATTTT	TRBJ2-3	TRBD2	many	TRBV9
CASSQDYRGAEAFF	TGTGCCAGCAGCCAAGATTACAGAGGGGCTGAAGCTTTCTTT	TRBJ1-1	NA	once	TRBV4-2
CSARDLNEDTQYF	TGCAGTGCTAGAGATCTAAACGAAGATACGCAGTATTTT	TRBJ2-3	NA	few	TRBV20-1
CASRSLALEQFF	TGTGCCAGCAGAAGTCTAGCGCTAGAGCAGTTCTTC	TRBJ2-1	NA	many	TRBV12-3/TRBV12-4
CASSPGGQGIGQPQHF	TGTGCCAGCAGTCCCGGGGGACAGGGGATTGGACAGCCCCAGCATTTT	TRBJ1-5	TRBD1	NA	TRBV28
CASSPRGLAANEQFF	TGTGCCAGCAGCCCCCGGGGCCTAGCGGCCAATGAGCAGTTCTTC	TRBJ2-1	TRBD2	few	TRBV9
CATSRPGVTGELFF	TGTGCCACCAGCAGGCCCGGGGTTACCGGGGAGCTGTTTTTT	TRBJ2-2	NA	NA	TRBV15
CASRGKTDAKKKFYNEQFF	TGTGCCAGCAGAGGAAAGACAGACGCTAAGAAGAAGTTCTACAATGAGCAGTTCTTC	TRBJ2-1	NA	few	TRBV7-9
CASSLGAGGPGSSDTQYF	TGTGCCAGCAGCCTTGGAGCGGGAGGGCCCGGATCTTCAGATACGCAGTATTTT	TRBJ2-3	TRBD2	NA	TRBV4-2
CASSLDTSGSSYEQYF	TGTGCCAGCAGCTTAGATACTAGCGGGAGCTCCTACGAGCAGTACTTC	TRBJ2-7	TRBD2	many	TRBV7-9
CASRSIGGVTKNIQYF	TGTGCCAGCAGGTCAATAGGCGGGGTAACCAAAAACATTCAGTACTTC	TRBJ2-4	NA	NA	TRBV7-2
CASSSPQGAGGPSMGTQYF	TGTGCCAGCAGCTCCCCCCAGGGAGCGGGAGGGCCCTCGATGGGTACGCAGTATTTT	TRBJ2-3	TRBD2	few	TRBV7-6
CASSVLAGGSNF	TGTGCCAGCAGCGTACTAGCGGGGGGGAGTAACTTC	TRBJ2-5	TRBD2	NA	TRBV2
CAISQGASGETQYF	TGTGCCATCAGCCAGGGGGCGTCAGGAGAGACCCAGTACTTC	TRBJ2-5	TRBD1	many	TRBV10-3